This TCR beta chain was found in a study of blood T cell repertoires in COVID-19. Deletions cut 5 bases from V and 5 bases from J, with 10 bases between. The CDR3 contains 13 residues. Germline V gene data show CDR1 as MDHEN and CDR2 as SYDVKM. Measured with immunoSEQ multiplex PCR; TCRdb has only the in-frame clones, and not every one. The repertoire includes some 83,000 clones, around 87% of them detected once, and under 8.5% sits in the top ten. The chain combines TRBV28 with TRBJ1-5; D ambiguous. The specimen was peripheral blood. The receptor's source is a man at least 80 years old with active or convalescent COVID-19. The CDR3 loop reads CASSRLFDQPQHF. The CDR3 nucleotides read TGTGCCAGCAGTAGACTGTTCGATCAGCCCCAGCATTTT.